This TCR beta chain is drawn from a study of Graves' ophthalmopathy and Graves' hyperthyroidism. Patients newly diagnosed with hyperthyroidism, under 2 months' duration, were aged 18 to 65, the study reports. Researchers turned away patients with other autoimmune diseases, uncontrolled infections, pregnancy or lactation. Researchers took RNA transcripts and amplified TCR beta CDR3 regions from them. RT-PCR was first run with HTBI primers, then multiplex PCR in a second round. TCRdb re-called the multiplex PCR reads with MiXCR, one entry per CDR3 protein. The sample records over a million distinct CDR3 sequences, 35% to 40% being singletons. Germline V gives CDR1 SGHTA, CDR2 FQGTGA. This CDR3 contains 15 residues. V shed 4 bases and J 3 bases; nucleotides not matched to a gene: 8.

This chain connects TRBV7-3 to TRBJ1-1, with TRBD1 matching 7 bases. The origin of this receptor is an adult man with Graves' hyperthyroidism. What was sequenced was peripheral blood or thyroid tissue (not recorded which). CDR3 bases: TGTGCCAGCAGCTCCCTAAAAGGGGGCGACACTGAAGCTTTCTTT. Translating it yields CASSSLKGGDTEAFF.